The table lists the clone carrying this TCR beta chain with many counts. J lost 5 bases, V lost 2 bases, and 6 bases had no gene match. Germline loops: CDR1 DFQATT, CDR2 SNEGSKA (reference sequence). This CDR3 is 15 amino acids long. As to time point: patch test 2, 6 weeks after DPC sensitization. Indicated treatment: therapeutic diphenylcyclopropenone sensitization with weekly scalp DPC. The entry originates in a study of human T cells and chemical hapten exposure. TCRdb recomputed calls from the RACE reads with MiXCR, one row per CDR3 protein. The sample lists around 99,000 distinct CDR3 sequences, 8% to 13% occurring once.

The sequences come from whole blood, collected in connection with sensitization to the hapten diphenylcyclopropenone (DPC). The sequence came from a man in his forties with alopecia areata. Some clones in this sample may be carry-over from other donors' samples. This chain joins TRBV20-1 and TRBJ1-6; TRBD1 matches at 7 bases. The CDR3 region is CSARRQGWNNSPLHF. DNA for the CDR3: TGCAGTGCTAGAAGACAGGGATGGAATAATTCACCCCTCCACTTT.